This TCR beta chain stems from a study of shared T cell receptors in the human thymus. This clone was seen a few times. Germline CDR1 is SGHNT and CDR2 is YYREEE (reference sequence). The CDR3 is made up of 13 amino acids. V lost 0 bases to trimming and J lost 11 bases, with 14 bases between them. Assay used: immunoSEQ multiplex PCR; TCRdb lists only in-frame clones, some missing. Of roughly 700,000 clones in the sample, roughly 90% are singletons; the top ten hold roughly 0.0097%. The sample also formed part of further work on human thymus T cells. That paper states: The donor group consisted of healthy Finnish infants who were having corrective surgery for congenital heart defects. Thymus pieces cut out during corrective heart surgery were the tissue that was used.

V gene TRBV5-4 combines with J gene TRBJ1-1, with unresolved D. Sequenced material: thymocytes. The sequence was collected from a boy under three years old with a congenital heart defect. The chain's CDR3 is CASSLAPGVAAFF. DNA for the CDR3: TGTGCCAGCAGCTTGGCCCCCGGAGTTGCGGCTTTCTTT.